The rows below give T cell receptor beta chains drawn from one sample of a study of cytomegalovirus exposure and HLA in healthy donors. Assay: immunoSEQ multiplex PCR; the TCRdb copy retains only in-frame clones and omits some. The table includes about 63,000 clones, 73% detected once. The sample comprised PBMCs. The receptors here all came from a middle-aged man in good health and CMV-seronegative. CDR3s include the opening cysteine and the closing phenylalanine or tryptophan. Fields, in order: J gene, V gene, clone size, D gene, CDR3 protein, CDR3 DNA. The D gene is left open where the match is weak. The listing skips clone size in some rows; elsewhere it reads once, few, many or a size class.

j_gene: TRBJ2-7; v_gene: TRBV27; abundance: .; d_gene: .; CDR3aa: CASRIDTRVGYEQYF; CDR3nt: TGTGCCAGCAGAATAGATACCAGGGTTGGCTACGAGCAGTACTTC
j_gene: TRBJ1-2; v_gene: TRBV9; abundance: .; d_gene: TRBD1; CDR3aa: CASSVGDREMDGYTF; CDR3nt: TGTGCCAGCAGCGTCGGGGACAGGGAAATGGATGGCTACACCTTC
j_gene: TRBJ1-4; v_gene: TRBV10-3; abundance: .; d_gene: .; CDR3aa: CAISESVRAREKLFF; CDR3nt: TGTGCCATCAGTGAGTCCGTCAGGGCTCGGGAAAAACTGTTTTTT
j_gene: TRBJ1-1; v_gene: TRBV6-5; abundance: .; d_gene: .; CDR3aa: CASSYSIAGVDAFF; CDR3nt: TGTGCCAGCAGTTACTCTATTGCAGGTGTTGACGCTTTCTTT
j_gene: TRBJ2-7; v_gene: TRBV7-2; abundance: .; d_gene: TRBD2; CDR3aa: CASSLVGGADEQYF; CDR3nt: TGTGCCAGCAGCTTAGTCGGGGGGGCCGACGAGCAGTACTTC
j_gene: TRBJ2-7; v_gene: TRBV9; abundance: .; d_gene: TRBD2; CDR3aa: CASSRSGGRDEQYF; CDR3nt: TGTGCCAGCAGCCGTAGCGGGGGAAGGGACGAGCAGTACTTC
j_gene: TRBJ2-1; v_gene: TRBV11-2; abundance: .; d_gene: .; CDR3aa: CASSLIRGGDSNEQFF; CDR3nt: TGTGCCAGCAGCTTAATTAGGGGCGGGGATTCGAATGAGCAGTTCTTC
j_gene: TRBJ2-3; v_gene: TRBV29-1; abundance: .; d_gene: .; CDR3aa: CSVESDITDTQYF; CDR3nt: TGCAGCGTTGAAAGTGACATCACAGATACGCAGTATTTT
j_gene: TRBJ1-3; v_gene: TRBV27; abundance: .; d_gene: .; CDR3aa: CASSLVGVGNTIYF; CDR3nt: TGTGCCAGCAGTTTGGTAGGGGTCGGAAACACCATATATTTT
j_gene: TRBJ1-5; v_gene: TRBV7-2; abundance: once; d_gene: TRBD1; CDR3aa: CASSTGDRVQPQHF; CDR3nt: TGTGCCAGCAGTACAGGGGATCGGGTTCAGCCCCAGCATTTT
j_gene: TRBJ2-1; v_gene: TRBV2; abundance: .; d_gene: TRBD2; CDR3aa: CAGADGGGGNEQFF; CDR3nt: TGTGCCGGGGCAGATGGCGGGGGGGGCAATGAGCAGTTCTTC
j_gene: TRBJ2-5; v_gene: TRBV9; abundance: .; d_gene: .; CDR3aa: CASSVARDDYQETQYF; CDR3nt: TGTGCCAGCAGCGTAGCGCGGGACGACTACCAAGAGACCCAGTACTTC
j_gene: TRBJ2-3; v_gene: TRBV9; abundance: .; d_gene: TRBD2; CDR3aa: CASSVDPSGGIQDTQYF; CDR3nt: TGTGCCAGCAGCGTAGACCCTAGCGGGGGGATTCAAGATACGCAGTATTTT
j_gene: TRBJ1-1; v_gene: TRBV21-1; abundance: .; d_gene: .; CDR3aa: CASSKVVGTLNTEAFF; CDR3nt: TGTGCCAGCAGCAAAGTGGTGGGCACCTTGAACACTGAAGCTTTCTTT
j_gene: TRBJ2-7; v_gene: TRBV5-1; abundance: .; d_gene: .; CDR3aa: CASSLQITSYEQYF; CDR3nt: TGCGCCAGCAGCTTGCAGATAACCTCCTACGAGCAGTACTTC
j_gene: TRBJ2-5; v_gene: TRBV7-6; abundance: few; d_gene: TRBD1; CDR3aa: CASASGGYQETQYF; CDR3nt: TGTGCCAGCGCCTCAGGGGGCTACCAAGAGACCCAGTACTTC
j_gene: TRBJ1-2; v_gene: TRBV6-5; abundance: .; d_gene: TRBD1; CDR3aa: CASTRDSSNYGYTF; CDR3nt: TGTGCCTCAACCCGGGACAGCTCAAACTATGGCTACACCTTC
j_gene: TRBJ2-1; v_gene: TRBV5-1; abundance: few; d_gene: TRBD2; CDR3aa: CASSGSSSGGAYNEQFF; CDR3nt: TGCGCCAGCAGCGGAAGCTCTAGCGGGGGGGCCTACAATGAGCAGTTCTTC
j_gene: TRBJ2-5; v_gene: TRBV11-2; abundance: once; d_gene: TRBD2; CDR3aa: CASRGTSGAEETQYF; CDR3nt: TGTGCCAGCAGGGGGACTAGCGGGGCCGAAGAGACCCAGTACTTC